The rows below give T cell receptor beta chains drawn from one sample of a study of shared clonotypes between healthy human individuals. TCRdb's copy holds only in-frame clones and misses some; the assay was immunoSEQ multiplex PCR. The sample records about 320,000 clones, about nine tenths being singletons. Sequencing was carried out using memory CD8+ T cells sorted from blood. The receptor source for this set is a man aged 18-30 years in good health. CDR3s leave out the opening cysteine and the closing phenylalanine or tryptophan.

TRBV13,ASSRSGTGYNSPLH
TRBV19,ASSIGGRGNQPQH
TRBV18,ASSPLRGINYGYT
TRBV13,ASSWYGSRGYT
TRBV13,ASSPGETDTQY
TRBV6-1,ASSHSEAF
TRBV29-1,SAWTGVGGYT
TRBV6-1,ASSETLNSYNEQF
TRBV7-9,ASSPAGVDTQY
TRBV28,ASSGLAGTYEQY
TRBV4-1,ASSHLMTYYSEQY
TRBV2,ASSDHTISGNTIY
TRBV5-5,ASSLRLVRVIIGTGELF
TRBV29-1,SAGLAGVYEQY
TRBV4-2,ASSELAGRYEQY
TRBV7-9,ASSFWTGEYNSPLH
TRBV6-1,ASSEGLDTSYEQY
TRBV4-1,ASSQGLAGNEQY
TRBV4-1,ASSQGVDWYNEQF
TRBV2,ASSDTLAGGDNNEQF
TRBV7-9,ASSLGEGEKLF
TRBV28,ASSLSAGMVQETQY
TRBV2,ASGTVEITYEQY
TRBV6-1,ASSEYRDPNYGYT
TRBV7-6,ASSLGGGDRLTDTQY
TRBV6-5,ASRPSSGPTYEQY
TRBV28,ASRPARKRGEAF
TRBV4-2,ASSHDDGGYGYT
TRBV6-5,ASSYSVGLAVHEQY
TRBV7-6,ASSLQGPTDTQY
TRBV7-9,ASSAPSLSHSEAF
TRBV5-1,ASSFEGAWETQY
TRBV5-8,ASSLFGLGLYSNQPQH
TRBV2,ASSVHGLQAGEKLF
TRBV2,ASSRSPEAF
TRBV2,ASSEGETFINEQF
TRBV4-1,ASSQARMQDEAF
TRBV5-1,ASSLTGTGQPQH
TRBV5-4,ASSLGVAYSSYEQY
TRBV19,ASSSGEALNTGELF
TRBV28,ASNPRTGIQY
TRBV7-9,ASSMGGNEQF
TRBV10-1,ASNGGPGGSNTGELF
TRBV12-5,ASGLVDWGQVGTYNSPLH
TRBV28,ASSSRAASGGIRSPPETQY
TRBV7-2,ASSLESDSPRH
TRBV5-8,ASSLYPTAGKQPQH
TRBV7-6,ASSLVREGPYEQY
TRBV2,ASRAGRRDNEQF
TRBV7-8,ASILAGEYNEQF
TRBV11-2,ASSFFLAEKETQY
TRBV11-3,ASRSSRPDSYNSPLH
TRBV6-1,ASSDRGTNYGYT
TRBV14,ASTGEGNTEAF
TRBV7-9,ASSFDEWNTGELF